This passage covers 17 T cell receptor beta chains from one sample sequenced in a study of molecular identifiers for immune sequencing clone quantification. TCRdb itself ran the PCR reads through MiXCR, one entry per CDR3 protein. Here the sample spans 400,000 to 600,000 distinct CDR3 sequences, 25% being singletons. The sequencing sample was made of naive CD8+ T cells from blood, with Jurkat cell RNA spiked in. The subset: FACS-sorted CD8+CD4-CCR7+CD45RA+ naive T cells. These receptors all come from a human donor in good health. Some libraries in this study had Jurkat cell RNA spiked in.

The genes are TRBV4-1 and TRBJ2-1, with 10 bases that match TRBD2. V was clipped by 4 bases and J by 9 bases; unmatched bases: 9. The CDR3 totals 15 residues. CDR1 is MGHRA and CDR2 is YSYEKL in the germline V gene. For the CDR3, the DNA is TGCGCCAGCAGCCCAATAGCGGGGGGCTACCCTGAGCAGTTCTTC. Its translation is CASSPIAGGYPEQFF.

In DNA form, the CDR3 reads TGCGCCAGCAGCCAAGATGCTAGCGGGGGGGCCTTGGCCTCCGAGCAGTACTTC. Encoded protein: CASSQDASGGALASEQYF. The genes are TRBV4-3 and TRBJ2-7, with TRBD2 matching over 12 bases. The CDR3 spans 18 residues. Germline values: CDR1 LGHNA, CDR2 YSLEER. V dropped 0 bases and J dropped 6; count of bases not matched to a gene: 12.

The chain employs TRBV7-2 and TRBJ2-7; 13 bases are shared with TRBD2. Trimming removed 5 bases from V and 7 bases from J; junction bases left unmatched: 8. Germline V lookup: CDR1 SGHTA, CDR2 FQGNSA. This CDR3 spans 15 amino acids. The CDR3 nucleotides are TGTACCAGCAGCCCCCGGACTAGCGGGAGCGGGGAGCAGTACTTC. Its protein is CTSSPRTSGSGEQYF.

On this clonotype itself: This may stem from a read error, because a much larger clone lies one nucleotide away. The J gene is TRBJ2-7, the V gene TRBV20-1, with 11 bases that match TRBD1. The CDR3 spans 17 residues. The V segment lost 8 bases and the J segment 3 bases; nucleotides outside the gene matches: 18. CDR1 is DFQATT, CDR2 SNEGSKA, per germline (reference sequence). Here the CDR3 DNA reads TGCAGTCCTCCTGGACAGGGGGCCCTCCCGCTACGCTACGAGCAGTACTTC. This encodes CSPPGQGALPLRYEQYF.

This clonotype was found a few times. This sequence joins TRBV7-2 and TRBJ2-7, with D possibly matching TRBD1 (8 bases). This CDR3 is 15 amino acids long. Per germline, CDR1 SGHTA and CDR2 FQGNSA. Trimming stripped 5 bases from V and 2 bases from J, with 16 bases between. The CDR3 DNA follows: TGTGCCAGCAGCACAGGGGGGGCTATAACCTACGAGCAGTACTTC. It specifies CASSTGGAITYEQYF. Based on the CDR3 plus reference TRBV7-2 and TRBJ2-7, the full variable domain is GAGVSQSPSNKVTEKGKDVELRCDPISGHTALYWYRQSLGQGLEFLIYFQGNSAPDKSGLPSDRFSAERTGGSVSTLTIQRTQQEDSAVYLCASSTGGAITYEQYFGPGTRLTVT.

This clonotype was seen more than once but under ten times. V and J are TRBV21-1 and TRBJ2-7; the D segment call TRBD1 is taken from the table without a DNA check. TRBV21-1 is termed a pseudogene. This CDR3 has 12 residues. The CDR3 is CASTGAEYEQYF. The CDR3 coding sequence is TGTGCCAGCACGGGGGCAGAGTACGAGCAGTACTTC.

V and J are TRBV6-6 and TRBJ1-1; weak D call: TRBD1 (5 bases). CDR1 and CDR2 from the germline V gene are MNHNY and SVGAGI (reference sequence). The CDR3 length is 16 residues. Deletions cut 6 bases from V and 0 bases from J, with 17 bases between. CDR3 sequence: CASSLGGWGMNTEAFF. The CDR3 nucleotides read TGTGCCAGCAGCCTGGGGGGTTGGGGTATGAACACTGAAGCTTTCTTT.

The chain carries TRBV20-1 and TRBJ2-7, with 7 bases aligning to TRBD2. V was pared by 4 bases and J by 1 base, with 7 bases of the junction left unmatched. Germline V gene sequence: CDR1 DFQATT, CDR2 SNEGSKA (reference sequence). The CDR3 is made up of 14 amino acids. The CDR3 DNA sequence: TGCAGTGCTATGGGGCTAGCGGTGTCCTACGAGCAGTACTTC. It codes for CSAMGLAVSYEQYF.

In regard to this clonotype: At one end, the junction sequence differs from germline, possibly due to a read error. V and J are TRBV27 and TRBJ2-7; D is uncertain. This CDR3 comprises 17 residues. CDR1 is MNHEY and CDR2 is SMNVEV in the germline V gene (reference sequence). The CDR3 nucleotides are TGTGCTAGCAGTTTAAGGGCCCCCCCTGGGCATCCCTACGAGCAGTGCTTC. Translation gives CASSLRAPPGHPYEQCF.

This clonotype was recorded at least ten times. V gene TRBV6-5 combines with J gene TRBJ1-1; unclear D gene. Germline values: CDR1 MNHEY, CDR2 SVGAGI. Trimming pared 8 bases from V and 0 bases from J, leaving 10 bases between. CDR3 length equals 13 residues. The CDR3 protein is CASGPLMNTEAFF. The CDR3 nucleotides are TGTGCCAGCGGGCCCCTCATGAACACTGAAGCTTTCTTT.

This clonotype has ten or more counts. This chain connects TRBV6-5 to TRBJ2-3, with D perhaps given as TRBD1 or TRBD2 (5 bases each). V gave up 6 bases and J gave up 4 bases, with 14 bases separating them. Germline values: CDR1 MNHEY, CDR2 SVGAGI. The CDR3 runs 14 residues. CDR3: CASSPTRGPDTQYF. In DNA, the CDR3 is TGTGCCAGCAGCCCTACTAGGGGCCCAGATACGCAGTATTTT.

The chain uses TRBV7-6 and TRBJ1-4, with 7 positions matching TRBD1. In germline, CDR1 is SGHVS, CDR2 FNYEAQ. The trim removed 3 bases at V and 0 bases at J, leaving 4 bases unmatched. CDR3 length: 16 residues. The CDR3 region has the DNA TGTGCCAGCAGCTTGAGGACAGGAGCAACTAATGAAAAACTGTTTTTT. Translation: CASSLRTGATNEKLFF. The full variable domain, completed using reference TRBV7-6 and TRBJ1-4, is GAGVSQSPRYKVTKRGQDVALRCDPISGHVSLYWYRQALGQGPEFLTYFNYEAQQDKSGLPNDRFSAERPEGSISTLTIQRTEQRDSAMYRCASSLRTGATNEKLFFGSGTQLSVL.

The V gene is TRBV11-2, the J gene TRBJ2-7; D is unresolved. Germline values: CDR1 SGHAT, CDR2 FQNNGV. This CDR3 spans 13 amino acids. V gave up 3 bases and J gave up 5 bases, with 11 bases separating them. The CDR3 reads CASSFVRSHEQYF. The CDR3 nucleotides are TGTGCCAGCAGCTTCGTCAGGAGCCACGAGCAGTACTTC.

In its sample, this clonotype was seen a few times. V and J are TRBV28 and TRBJ2-3, with D tentatively TRBD2 (6 bases). V lost 3 bases and J 0 bases, leaving 13 bases between the germline ends. This CDR3 is 16 amino acids long. Looked up from germline, CDR1 is MDHEN and CDR2 is SYDVKM. CDR3 sequence: CASSLGLTTSTDTQYF. DNA for the CDR3: TGTGCCAGCAGTTTGGGACTGACGACTAGCACAGATACGCAGTATTTT. The full variable domain, in which reference TRBV28 and TRBJ2-3 provide the parts outside the CDR3, is DVKVTQSSRYLVKRTGEKVFLECVQDMDHENMFWYRQDPGLGLRLIYFSYDVKMKEKGDIPEGYSVSREKKERFSLILESASTNQTSMYLCASSLGLTTSTDTQYFGPGTRLTVL.

This clonotype was seen a few times. The chain couples TRBV9 to TRBJ1-5; 9 positions match TRBD1. With 10 bases clipped from V and 13 bases from J, the junction kept 18 bases outside the gene matches. The germline V gene encodes CDR1 SGDLS and CDR2 YYNGEE. The CDR3 covers 14 residues. CDR3 nucleotide sequence: TGTGCCCCCAAGCCCGGACAGGGGACGAAACAACAGCATTTT. Translating it yields CAPKPGQGTKQQHF. Full variable domain (rest looked up from reference TRBV9 and TRBJ1-5): DSGVTQTPKHLITATGQRVTLRCSPRSGDLSVYWYQQSLDQGLQFLIQYYNGEERAKGNILERFSAQQFPDLHSELNLSSLELGDSALYFCAPKPGQGTKQQHFGDGTRLSIL.

This clonotype turned up a few times. The V gene is TRBV6-2 or TRBV6-3, the J gene TRBJ2-2; 10 nucleotides agree with TRBD1. The V gene's germline CDR1 is MNHEY and CDR2 SVGEGT. This CDR3 comprises 17 residues. The V and J ends lost 6 bases and 2 bases, in that order; junction bases with no gene match: 9. CDR3 residues: CASSQMDRGVNTGELFF. Written as DNA, the CDR3 is TGTGCCAGCAGCCAGATGGACAGGGGGGTTAACACCGGGGAGCTGTTTTTT.

Turning to this clonotype: At one of its ends the junction is not consistent with the germline gene, which may arise from a read error. This rearrangement joins TRBV6-2 or TRBV6-3 to TRBJ2-7, with D perhaps assigned TRBD1 or TRBD2 (5 bases each). CDR1 is MNHEY and CDR2 is SVGEGT in the germline V gene. The CDR3 is 12 residues long. CDR3 bases: TGTGCCAGCGGGACGGTCTCCTACAAGCAGTACTTC. Encoded protein: CASGTVSYKQYF.